The 3 T cell receptor beta chains below were found in one sample sequenced in a study of technical replicates of blood from a handful of donors listed by TCRdb under 2017. Library preparation employed the immunoSEQ multiplex PCR assay. As stored in TCRdb, this immuneACCESS dataset retains in-frame rearrangements with V and J assigned. A fraction of the clones does not appear; measured against another copy, unresolved V genes explain less than half of the discrepancy, and the remainder lacks a known reason. In this sample the table shows about 61,000 clones, about 96% of which occur a single time. Approximately 0.18% of the sample rests with the top ten. The source material was T cells isolated from PBMCs. All receptors derive from a human donor in good health.

This clone was seen just once. The rearrangement uses TRBV5-4 and TRBJ2-7; perhaps TRBD2 as D (6 bases). The V end was cut by 2 bases, the J end by 0 bases, with 15 bases between. The CDR3 totals 16 residues. The germline V gene encodes CDR1 SGHNT and CDR2 YYREEE (reference sequence). This CDR3 reads CASSFKSGPPSYEQYF. In nucleotides, the CDR3 is TGTGCCAGCAGCTTCAAGAGCGGGCCGCCCTCCTACGAGCAGTACTTC.

This sequence joins TRBV5-6 and TRBJ2-4; 9 positions agree with TRBD1. CDR1 is SGHDT and CDR2 is YYEEEE in the germline V gene. The V gene end was trimmed by 4 bases and the J gene end by 6 bases; junction bases not matched to a gene: 5. The CDR3 loop spans 14 amino acids. In nucleotides, the CDR3 is TGTGCCAGCAGCATACAGGGACAGGGAAACATTCAGTACTTC. It is translated as CASSIQGQGNIQYF.

V is TRBV29-1 and J is TRBJ1-1; D gene ambiguous. CDR3 length equals 13 residues. V shed 1 base and J shed 2 bases, with 8 bases lying between them. Germline V gives CDR1 SQVTM, CDR2 ANQGSEA. This CDR3 is CSVEGRENTEAFF. CDR3 coding DNA: TGCAGCGTTGAAGGCCGGGAAAACACTGAAGCTTTCTTT.